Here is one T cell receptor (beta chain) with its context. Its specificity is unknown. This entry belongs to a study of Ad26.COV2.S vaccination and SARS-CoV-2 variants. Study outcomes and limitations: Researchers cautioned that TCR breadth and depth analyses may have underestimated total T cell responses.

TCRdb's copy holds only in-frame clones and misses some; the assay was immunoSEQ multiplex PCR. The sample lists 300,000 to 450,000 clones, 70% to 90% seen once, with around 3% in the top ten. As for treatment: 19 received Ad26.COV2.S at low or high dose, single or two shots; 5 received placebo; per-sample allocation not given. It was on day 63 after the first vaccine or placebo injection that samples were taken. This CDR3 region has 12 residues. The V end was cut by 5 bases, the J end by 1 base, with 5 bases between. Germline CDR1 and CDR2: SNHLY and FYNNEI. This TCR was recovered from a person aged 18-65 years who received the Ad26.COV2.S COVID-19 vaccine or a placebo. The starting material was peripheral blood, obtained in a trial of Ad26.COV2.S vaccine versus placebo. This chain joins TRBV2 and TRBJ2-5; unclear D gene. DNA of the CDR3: TGTGCCAGCAGTAACCTCCAAGAGACCCAGTACTTC. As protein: CASSNLQETQYF.